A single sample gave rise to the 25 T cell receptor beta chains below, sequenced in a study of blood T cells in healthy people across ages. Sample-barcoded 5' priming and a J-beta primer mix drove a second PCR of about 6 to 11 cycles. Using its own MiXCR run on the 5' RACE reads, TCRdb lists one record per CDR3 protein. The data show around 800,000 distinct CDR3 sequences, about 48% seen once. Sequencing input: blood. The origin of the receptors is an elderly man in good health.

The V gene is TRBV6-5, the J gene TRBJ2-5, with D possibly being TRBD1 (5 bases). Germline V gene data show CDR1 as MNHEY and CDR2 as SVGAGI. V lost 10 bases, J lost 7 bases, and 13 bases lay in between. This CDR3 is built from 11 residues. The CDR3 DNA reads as TGTGCCACCGACAGTGGCAGGACCCAGTACTTC. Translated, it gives CATDSGRTQYF.

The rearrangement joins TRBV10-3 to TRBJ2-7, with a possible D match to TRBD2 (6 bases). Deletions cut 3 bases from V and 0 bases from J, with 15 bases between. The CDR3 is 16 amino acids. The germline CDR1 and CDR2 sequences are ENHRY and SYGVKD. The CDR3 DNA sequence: TGTGCCATCAGTGACCCTGCCTGGGGGGTCTCCTACGAGCAGTACTTC. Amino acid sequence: CAISDPAWGVSYEQYF.

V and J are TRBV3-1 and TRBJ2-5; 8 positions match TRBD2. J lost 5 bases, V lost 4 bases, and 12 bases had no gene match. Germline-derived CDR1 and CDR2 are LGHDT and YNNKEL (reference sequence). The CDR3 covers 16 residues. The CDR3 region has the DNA TGTGCCAGCAGCCGCTCCGGGAGGGGCGCCGCGGAGACCCAGTACTTC. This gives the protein CASSRSGRGAAETQYF.

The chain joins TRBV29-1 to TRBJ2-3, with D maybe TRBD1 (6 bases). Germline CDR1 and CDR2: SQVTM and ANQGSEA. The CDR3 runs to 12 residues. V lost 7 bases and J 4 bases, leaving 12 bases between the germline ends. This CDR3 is CSDTRGADTQYF. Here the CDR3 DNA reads TGCAGCGATACCAGGGGCGCAGATACGCAGTATTTT.

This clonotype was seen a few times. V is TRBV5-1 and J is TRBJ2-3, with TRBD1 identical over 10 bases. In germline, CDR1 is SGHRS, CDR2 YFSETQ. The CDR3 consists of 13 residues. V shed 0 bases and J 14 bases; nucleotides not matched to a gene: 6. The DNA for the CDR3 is TGCGCCAGCAGCTTGGACGGGACAGGGGCCGCGTATTTT. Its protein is CASSLDGTGAAYF.

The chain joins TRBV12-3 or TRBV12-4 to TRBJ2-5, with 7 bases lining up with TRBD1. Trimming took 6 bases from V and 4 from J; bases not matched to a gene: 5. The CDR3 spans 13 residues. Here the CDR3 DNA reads TGTGCCAGCAGGAGAGGGGGCTCAGAGACCCAGTACTTC. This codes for CASRRGGSETQYF.

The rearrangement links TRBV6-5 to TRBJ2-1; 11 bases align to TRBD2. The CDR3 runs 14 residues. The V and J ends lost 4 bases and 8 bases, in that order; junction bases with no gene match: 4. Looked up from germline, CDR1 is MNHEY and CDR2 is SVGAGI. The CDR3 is CASSSVLAGDEQFF. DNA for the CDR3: TGTGCCAGCAGTTCTGTACTAGCGGGAGATGAGCAGTTCTTC.

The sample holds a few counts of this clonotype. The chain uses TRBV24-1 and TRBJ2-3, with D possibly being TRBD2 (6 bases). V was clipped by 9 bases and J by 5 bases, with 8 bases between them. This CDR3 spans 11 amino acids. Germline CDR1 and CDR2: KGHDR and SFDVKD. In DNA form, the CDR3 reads TGTGCCACCGATAGCGGAGATACGCAGTATTTT. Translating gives CATDSGDTQYF.

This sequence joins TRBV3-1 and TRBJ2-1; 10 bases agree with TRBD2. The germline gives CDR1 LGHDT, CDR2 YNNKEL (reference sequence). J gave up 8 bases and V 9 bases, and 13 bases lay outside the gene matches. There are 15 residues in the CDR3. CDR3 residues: CASQGSSGRADEQFF. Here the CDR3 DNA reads TGTGCCAGTCAAGGATCTAGCGGGAGAGCGGATGAGCAGTTCTTC.

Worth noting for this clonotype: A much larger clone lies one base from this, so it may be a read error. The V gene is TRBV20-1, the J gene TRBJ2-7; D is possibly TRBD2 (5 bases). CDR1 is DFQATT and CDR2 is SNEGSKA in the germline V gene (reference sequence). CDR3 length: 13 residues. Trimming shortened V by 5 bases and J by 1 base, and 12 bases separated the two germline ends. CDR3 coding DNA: TGCAGTGCTGGAAGAGCGGATTCCTACGAGCAGTACTTC. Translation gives CSAGRADSYEQYF.

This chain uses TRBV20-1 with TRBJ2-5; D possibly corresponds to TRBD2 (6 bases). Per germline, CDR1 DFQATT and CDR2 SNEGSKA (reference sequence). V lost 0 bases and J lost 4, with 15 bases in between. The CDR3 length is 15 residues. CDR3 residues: CSAREKGRGAETQYF. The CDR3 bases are TGCAGTGCTAGAGAAAAGGGCCGCGGGGCAGAGACCCAGTACTTC.

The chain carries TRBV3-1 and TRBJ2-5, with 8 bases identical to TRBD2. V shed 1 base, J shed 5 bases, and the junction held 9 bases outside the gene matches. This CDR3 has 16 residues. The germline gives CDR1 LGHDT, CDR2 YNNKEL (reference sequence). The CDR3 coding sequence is TGTGCCAGCAGCCAAGGGGTAGCGGGAACTCTGGAGACCCAGTACTTC. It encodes CASSQGVAGTLETQYF.

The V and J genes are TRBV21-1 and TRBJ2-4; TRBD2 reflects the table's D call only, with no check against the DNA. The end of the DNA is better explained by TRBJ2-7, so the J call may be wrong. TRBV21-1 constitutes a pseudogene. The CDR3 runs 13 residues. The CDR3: CASSKQGGSEQYF. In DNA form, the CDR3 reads TGTGCCAGCAGCAAACAGGGAGGGAGCGAGCAGTACTTC.

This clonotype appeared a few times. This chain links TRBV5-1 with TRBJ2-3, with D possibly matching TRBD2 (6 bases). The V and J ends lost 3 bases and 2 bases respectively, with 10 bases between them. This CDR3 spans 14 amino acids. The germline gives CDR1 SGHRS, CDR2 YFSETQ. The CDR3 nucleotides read TGCGCCAGCAGCTGGGGCGGGATCACAGATACGCAGTATTTT. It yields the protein CASSWGGITDTQYF.

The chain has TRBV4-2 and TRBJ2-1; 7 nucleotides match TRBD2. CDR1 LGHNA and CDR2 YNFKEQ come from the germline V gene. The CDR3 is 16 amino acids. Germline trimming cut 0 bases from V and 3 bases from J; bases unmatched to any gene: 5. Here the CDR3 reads CASSQDAAGYYNEQFF. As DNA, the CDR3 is TGTGCCAGCAGCCAAGACGCAGCGGGGTACTACAATGAGCAGTTCTTC.

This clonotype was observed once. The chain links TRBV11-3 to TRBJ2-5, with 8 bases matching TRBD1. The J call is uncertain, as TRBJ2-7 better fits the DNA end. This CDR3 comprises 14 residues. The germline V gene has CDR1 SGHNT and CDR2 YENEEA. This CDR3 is CASSLGTGNDEQYF. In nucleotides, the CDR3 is TGTGCCAGCAGCTTAGGGACAGGGAACGACGAGCAGTACTTC.

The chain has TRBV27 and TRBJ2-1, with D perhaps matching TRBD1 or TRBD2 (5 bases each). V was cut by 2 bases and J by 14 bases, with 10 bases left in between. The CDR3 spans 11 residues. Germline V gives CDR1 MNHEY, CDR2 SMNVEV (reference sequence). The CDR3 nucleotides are TGTGCCAGCAGTTTAGGGACCCTAGAGTTCTTC. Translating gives CASSLGTLEFF.

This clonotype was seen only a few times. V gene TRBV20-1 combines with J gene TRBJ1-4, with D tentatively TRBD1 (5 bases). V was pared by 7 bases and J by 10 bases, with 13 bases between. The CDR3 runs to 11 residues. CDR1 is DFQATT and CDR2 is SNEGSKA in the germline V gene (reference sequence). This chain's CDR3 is CSGGKTGKLFF. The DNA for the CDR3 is TGCAGTGGGGGGAAGACGGGAAAACTGTTTTTT.

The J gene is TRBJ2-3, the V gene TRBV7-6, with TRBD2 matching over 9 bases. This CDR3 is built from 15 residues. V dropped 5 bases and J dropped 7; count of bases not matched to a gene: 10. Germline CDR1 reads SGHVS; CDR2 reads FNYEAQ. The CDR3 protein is CASSPLAASGNTQYF. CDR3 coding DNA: TGTGCCAGCAGCCCTCTGGCCGCTAGCGGGAATACGCAGTATTTT.

In DNA, the CDR3 is TGTGCCAGCAGTGACGGGCAGGGGGGCTACAATGAGCAGTTCTTC. Translated: CASSDGQGGYNEQFF. The chain employs TRBV6-4 and TRBJ2-1, with D tentatively TRBD1 (7 bases). With 2 bases removed from V and 3 bases from J, the gap between germline ends came to 11 bases. From germline, CDR1 is MRHNA and CDR2 SNTAGT. The CDR3 covers 15 residues.

DNA for the CDR3: TGTGCCAGCAGCCAAATACTTATCGGCAGCTCCTACGAGCAGTACTTC. Encoded protein: CASSQILIGSSYEQYF. The J gene is TRBJ2-7, the V gene TRBV7-8; D uncertain. The CDR3 is 16 residues long. V lost 5 bases to trimming and J lost 0 bases, with 17 bases between them. Germline CDR1 and CDR2: SGHVS and FQNEAQ.

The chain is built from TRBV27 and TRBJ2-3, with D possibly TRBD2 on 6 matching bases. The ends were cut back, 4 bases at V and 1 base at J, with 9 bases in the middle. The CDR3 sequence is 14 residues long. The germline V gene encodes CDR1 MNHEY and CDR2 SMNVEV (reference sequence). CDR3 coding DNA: TGTGCCAGCAGTTACGGGAGCGGCACAGATACGCAGTATTTT. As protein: CASSYGSGTDTQYF.

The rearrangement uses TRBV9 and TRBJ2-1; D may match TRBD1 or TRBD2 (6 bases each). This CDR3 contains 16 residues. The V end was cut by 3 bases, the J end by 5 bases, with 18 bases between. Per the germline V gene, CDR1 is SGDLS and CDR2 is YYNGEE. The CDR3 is CASSATGDRGHNEQFF. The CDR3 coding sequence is TGTGCCAGCAGCGCTACCGGGGACCGGGGGCACAATGAGCAGTTCTTC.

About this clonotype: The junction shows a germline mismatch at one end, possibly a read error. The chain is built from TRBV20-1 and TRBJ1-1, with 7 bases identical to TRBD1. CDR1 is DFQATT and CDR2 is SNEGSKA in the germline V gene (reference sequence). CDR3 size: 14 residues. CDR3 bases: TGCAGTGCTGGAGAGGGGGCGGTTAGCACTGAAGCTTTCTTT. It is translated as CSAGEGAVSTEAFF.

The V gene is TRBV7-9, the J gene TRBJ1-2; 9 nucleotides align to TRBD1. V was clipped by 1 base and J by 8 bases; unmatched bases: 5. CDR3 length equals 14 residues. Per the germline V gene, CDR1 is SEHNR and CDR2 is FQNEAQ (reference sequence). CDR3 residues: CASSLEQGAGGYTF. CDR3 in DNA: TGTGCCAGCAGCTTAGAACAGGGGGCAGGAGGCTACACCTTC.